The 5 T cell receptor beta chains presented below share a single source sample, sequenced in a study of T cells in women clearing cervical HPV infection. Sequenced by immunoSEQ multiplex PCR; TCRdb stores in-frame clones only, minus some. This sample's table has about 31,000 clones. The sample consisted of blood buffy coat. The receptors were sampled from a woman between 18 and 75 years old with a cervical HPV16 infection that either progressed to CIN3+ or cleared (not recorded which).

On this clone: The read gets to within 3 residues of the CDR3 end, and the germline J gene fills in the rest. The chain employs TRBV18 and TRBJ1-2; D unclear. CDR1 and CDR2 from the germline V gene are KGHSH and LQKENI. The CDR3 covers 13 residues. The sequenced part of the CDR3 DNA is TGTGCCAGCTCGAACCCGTACACAGATACC. Protein product: CASSNPYTDT. The CDR3 in full is CASSNPYTDTYTF.

Note on this clone: The read ends 3 residues before the CDR3 terminus; that terminus is restored from the germline J gene. The chain employs TRBV6-2 or TRBV6-3 and TRBJ2-2, with unresolved D. This CDR3 has 12 residues. Germline V CDR1 and CDR2: MNHEY, SVGEGT. The CDR3 region is CASSTPGPGLFF. The CDR3 bases that were read are TGTGCCAGCAGTACCCCCGGTCCAGGG.

Turning to this clone: The read gets to within 3 residues of the CDR3 end, and the germline J gene fills in the rest. The chain is built from TRBV2 and TRBJ2-7; 8 bases match TRBD1. V lost 6 bases and J lost 6; bases outside the gene matches: 10. CDR3 size: 14 residues. CDR1 is SNHLY, CDR2 FYNNEI, per germline. The CDR3 loop is CASRARTGWLEQYF. The sequenced CDR3 bases are TGTGCCAGCAGGGCTAGGACAGGGTGGCTCGAG. Full variable domain (outside the CDR3, taken from reference TRBV2 and TRBJ2-7): EPEVTQTPSHQVTQMGQEVILRCVPISNHLYFYWYRQILGQKVEFLVSFYNNEISEKSEIFDDQFSVERPDGSNFTLKIRSTKLEDSAMYFCASRARTGWLEQYFGPGTRLTVT.

On this clone: The sequence runs out 3 residues before the end of the CDR3; the remainder is reconstructed from the germline J gene. This chain joins TRBV5-1 and TRBJ2-3; 8 bases align to TRBD2. The CDR3 covers 15 residues. Germline V CDR1 and CDR2: SGHRS, YFSETQ. The sequenced CDR3 bases are TGCGCCAGCAGCTTGGTAATAGCGGGACCTGAGACG. This gives the protein CASSLVIAGPET. The whole CDR3 sequence reads CASSLVIAGPETQYF.

Concerning this clone: The read stops 3 residues short of the end of the CDR3; the missing end is completed from the germline J gene. This sequence joins TRBV15 and TRBJ1-4; TRBD1 is a possible D gene (6 bases). The CDR3 sequence is 15 residues long. Germline V CDR1 and CDR2: LNHNV, YYDKDF (reference sequence). The germline V and J ends were trimmed by 0 bases and 8 bases, with 13 bases remaining between them. CDR3 region: CATSRDRQVGEKLFF. The part of the CDR3 DNA that was read is TGTGCCACCAGCAGAGATCGACAGGTTGGAGAAAAA.